The 18 T cell receptor beta chains below come from one sample, sequenced in a study of cytomegalovirus exposure and HLA in healthy donors. Here immunoSEQ multiplex PCR was the method, and the copy in TCRdb shows in-frame clones only, minus some. The sample contains tens of thousands of clones, roughly 94% of which appear only once. The material sequenced was PBMCs. The source of these receptors is a young man in good health and CMV-seropositive.

This chain uses TRBV19 with TRBJ2-7; 10 bases fit TRBD2. V lost 5 bases, J lost 1 base, and 5 bases stayed unmatched. CDR3 size: 15 residues. In germline, CDR1 is LNHDA, CDR2 SQIVND (reference sequence). CDR3 loop: CASSFGLAASYEQYF. CDR3 nucleotides: TGTGCCAGTAGTTTCGGACTAGCGGCGTCCTACGAGCAGTACTTC.

This chain connects TRBV28 to TRBJ2-7; TRBD1 might be the D (6 bases). Per germline, CDR1 MDHEN and CDR2 SYDVKM. The V end was cut by 0 bases, the J end by 0 bases, with 18 bases between. CDR3 length: 18 residues. CDR3 bases: TGTGCCAGCAGTTTATGGAATACCGACAGGTTCCACTCCTACGAGCAGTACTTC. Its protein is CASSLWNTDRFHSYEQYF.

This CDR3 is CASSQDRGLSQPQHF. DNA of the CDR3: TGCGCCAGCAGCCAAGACAGGGGTCTGAGTCAGCCCCAGCATTTT. V usage is TRBV4-1 and J usage is TRBJ1-5; the D gene is possibly TRBD1 (6 bases). The CDR3 consists of 15 residues. In germline, CDR1 is MGHRA, CDR2 YSYEKL. The germline V and J ends were trimmed by 0 bases and 6 bases, with 12 bases remaining between them.

This rearrangement joins TRBV6-5 to TRBJ2-7, with D tentatively TRBD1 (6 bases). Between the trimmed V and J ends, which lost 7 bases and 0 bases, there was a span of 13 bases. This CDR3 has 14 amino acids. Germline loops: CDR1 MNHEY, CDR2 SVGAGI. CDR3 residues: CASKLQGSSYEQYF. The CDR3 DNA reads as TGTGCCAGCAAATTACAGGGATCCTCCTACGAGCAGTACTTC.

The chain is built from TRBV2 and TRBJ2-3; 7 bases map to TRBD1. The CDR3 consists of 13 residues. Germline CDR1 reads SNHLY; CDR2 reads FYNNEI. V was clipped by 9 bases and J by 6 bases; unmatched bases: 9. CDR3 in DNA: TGTGCCAGACGACAGGGCTGGTCGGATACGCAGTATTTT. It encodes CARRQGWSDTQYF.

The chain uses TRBV28 and TRBJ2-1; 7 nucleotides align to TRBD1. Per germline, CDR1 MDHEN and CDR2 SYDVKM. This CDR3 is 13 amino acids long. V shed 6 bases and J 6 bases; nucleotides not matched to a gene: 5. The CDR3 reads CASSPTGINEQFF. The CDR3 DNA sequence: TGTGCCAGCAGCCCGACAGGGATCAATGAGCAGTTCTTC.

The chain carries TRBV30 and TRBJ1-2; 10 bases map to TRBD1. Germline CDR1 is GTSNPN and CDR2 is SVGIG (reference sequence). This CDR3 region has 14 residues. Losses at the gene ends were 5 bases for V and 3 bases for J; bases not matched to a gene: 6. For the CDR3, the DNA is TGTGCCTGGGGAACCGGGACAGGGGACTATGGCTACACCTTC. Translated, it gives CAWGTGTGDYGYTF.

J is TRBJ2-7 and V is TRBV11-2, with 8 bases lining up with TRBD2. CDR1 and CDR2 (germline): SGHAT, FQNNGV. V shed 5 bases, J shed 2 bases, and the junction held 2 bases outside the gene matches. This CDR3 is built from 13 residues. The CDR3, as DNA: TGTGCCAGCAGCCGCGGGAGGACCTACGAGCAGTACTTC. This encodes CASSRGRTYEQYF.

The chain couples TRBV25-1 to TRBJ2-3; TRBD2 is a possible D gene (6 bases). V was cut by 4 bases and J by 2 bases, with 13 bases left in between. The germline V gene has CDR1 MGHDK and CDR2 SYGVNS. This CDR3 has 15 residues. CDR3 residues: CASSGEAGNTDTQYF. The CDR3 DNA follows: TGTGCCAGCAGTGGGGAGGCGGGGAACACAGATACGCAGTATTTT.

The rearrangement joins TRBV19 to TRBJ2-1; 11 nucleotides line up with TRBD2. CDR1 is LNHDA, CDR2 SQIVND, per germline (reference sequence). V was clipped by 3 bases and J by 8 bases; unmatched bases: 6. The length of the CDR3 is 15 residues. CDR3 region: CASSIRLAGGYEQFF. The CDR3 nucleotides read TGTGCCAGTAGTATCCGGCTAGCGGGAGGATATGAGCAGTTCTTC.

This clone occurred once. This rearrangement joins TRBV11-3 to TRBJ2-5; 10 bases are shared with TRBD1. Losses at the gene ends were 5 bases for V and 4 bases for J; bases not matched to a gene: 4. Looked up from germline, CDR1 is SGHNT and CDR2 is YENEEA. The CDR3 runs to 14 residues. The CDR3 DNA reads TGTGCCAGCAGCCGGACAGGGGGTTTAGAGACCCAGTACTTC. Its translation: CASSRTGGLETQYF.

This rearrangement joins TRBV7-9 to TRBJ1-2; the match to TRBD1 covers 9 bases. CDR1 is SEHNR and CDR2 is FQNEAQ in the germline V gene (reference sequence). V lost 0 bases and J lost 3; bases outside the gene matches: 2. The CDR3 contains 15 residues. The CDR3 region is CASSLATGGHYGYTF. CDR3 sequence (DNA): TGTGCCAGCAGCTTAGCAACAGGGGGCCACTATGGCTACACCTTC.

V and J are TRBV28 and TRBJ2-3; the D is unclear. CDR3 size: 16 residues. V lost 6 bases to trimming and J lost 0 bases, with 16 bases between them. CDR1 is MDHEN and CDR2 is SYDVKM in the germline V gene. The CDR3 nucleotides are TGTGCCAGCAGGTTCCCAAGTTCAACTAGCACAGATACGCAGTATTTT. The encoded protein is CASRFPSSTSTDTQYF.

The V and J genes are TRBV12-5 and TRBJ1-1; D is undetermined. Germline CDR1 is LGHNT and CDR2 is FRNRAP. The CDR3 has 14 amino acids. Trimming shortened V by 2 bases and J by 3 bases, and 10 bases separated the two germline ends. The CDR3 reads CASGLWPVDTEAFF. In nucleotides, the CDR3 is TGTGCTAGTGGTTTGTGGCCAGTTGACACTGAAGCTTTCTTT.

The CDR3 region has the DNA TGTGCCAGCAGTTTGGTGGTCGGTTCCTACAATGAGCAGTTCTTC. Translated: CASSLVVGSYNEQFF. The chain has TRBV27 and TRBJ2-1; D is uncertain. The CDR3 contains 15 residues. Deletions cut 3 bases from V and 1 base from J, with 10 bases between. In germline, CDR1 is MNHEY, CDR2 SMNVEV (reference sequence).

This chain uses TRBV9 with TRBJ1-1, with TRBD1 as a possible D gene (5 bases). Germline V lookup: CDR1 SGDLS, CDR2 YYNGEE. V dropped 3 bases and J dropped 1 base, with 10 bases sitting between them. There are 14 residues in the CDR3. The CDR3 sequence is CASSAGHRNTEAFF. The CDR3 DNA reads as TGTGCCAGCAGCGCTGGACACCGGAACACTGAAGCTTTCTTT.

The genes are TRBV19 and TRBJ1-2; D is perhaps TRBD1 (5 bases). Germline V gene lookup returns CDR1 LNHDA and CDR2 SQIVND (reference sequence). The CDR3 extends over 14 amino acids. Deletions cut 7 bases from V and 1 base from J, with 13 bases between. In nucleotides, the CDR3 is TGTGCCAGTACCGCGGGACGGAATAACTATGGCTACACCTTC. This translates into CASTAGRNNYGYTF. The full variable domain, with the rest looked up from reference TRBV19 and TRBJ1-2, is DGGITQSPKYLFRKEGQNVTLSCEQNLNHDAMYWYRQDPGQGLRLIYYSQIVNDFQKGDIAEGYSVSREKKESFPLTVTSAQKNPTAFYLCASTAGRNNYGYTFGSGTRLTVV.

The chain uses TRBV18 and TRBJ1-5; a possible D gene is TRBD1 (6 bases). V lost 6 bases to trimming and J lost 5 bases, with 11 bases between them. The CDR3 contains 13 residues. Germline V gene lookup returns CDR1 KGHSH and CDR2 LQKENI. The CDR3 nucleotides read TGTGCCAGCTCCAAGGACAGACATCAGCCCCAGCATTTT. Its protein is CASSKDRHQPQHF.